This TCR beta chain was sequenced for a study of CD8+ T cells in alopecia areata. The CDR3 has 14 amino acids. From germline, CDR1 is SGHRS and CDR2 YFSETQ. The V gene end was trimmed by 3 bases and the J gene end by 5 bases; junction bases not matched to a gene: 4. The table lists this clone with a few counts. Isolated RNA was reverse transcribed into cDNA used as the sequencing template. Clones were sequenced by immunoSEQ multiplex PCR, and TCRdb holds only the in-frame ones, with some missing. The sample lists about 70,000 clones, 40% to 50% occurring once. The material sequenced was CD8+ T cells sorted from blood, taken at week 0. The clonotype was recovered from a human donor with alopecia areata. The chain recombines TRBV5-1 with TRBJ2-1; TRBD2 aligns across 8 bases. The CDR3 sequence: CASSSWRGDNEQFF. DNA for the CDR3: TGCGCCAGCAGCTCATGGCGGGGGGACAATGAGCAGTTCTTC.